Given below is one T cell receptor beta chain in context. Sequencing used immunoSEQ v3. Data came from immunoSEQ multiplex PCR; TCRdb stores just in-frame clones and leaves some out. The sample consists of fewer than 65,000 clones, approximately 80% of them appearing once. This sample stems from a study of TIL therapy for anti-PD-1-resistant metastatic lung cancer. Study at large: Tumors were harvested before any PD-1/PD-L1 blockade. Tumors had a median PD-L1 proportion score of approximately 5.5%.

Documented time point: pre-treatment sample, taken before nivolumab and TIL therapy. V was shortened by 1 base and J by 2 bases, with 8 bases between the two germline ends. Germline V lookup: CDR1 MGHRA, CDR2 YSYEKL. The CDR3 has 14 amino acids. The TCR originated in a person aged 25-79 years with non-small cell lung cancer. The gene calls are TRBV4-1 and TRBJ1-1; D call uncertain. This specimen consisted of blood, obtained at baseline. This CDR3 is CASSQARDNTEAFF. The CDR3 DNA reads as TGCGCCAGCAGCCAAGCTAGGGATAACACTGAAGCTTTCTTT.